Below, 24 T cell receptor beta chains from the same sample are listed, as sequenced in a study of blood T cell repertoires in COVID-19. Clones were sequenced by immunoSEQ multiplex PCR, and TCRdb holds only the in-frame ones, with some missing. The repertoire holds roughly 290,000 clones, approximately 85% seen once, with 0.87% in the top ten. Sequencing was carried out using peripheral blood. These receptors originate from a human donor with COVID-19, enrolled during active disease. The donor label of this sample is uncertain.

The rearrangement links TRBV7-9 to TRBJ1-1; unclear D gene. V lost 5 bases to trimming and J lost 3 bases, with 10 bases between them. From germline, CDR1 is SEHNR and CDR2 FQNEAQ (reference sequence). CDR3 length: 13 amino acids. DNA of the CDR3: TGTGCCAGCAGCCTCGCGGGCGACACTGAAGCTTTCTTT. Encoded protein: CASSLAGDTEAFF.

The V call is TRBV28, the J call TRBJ2-4; D might be TRBD1 (5 bases). In germline, CDR1 is MDHEN, CDR2 SYDVKM. The CDR3 consists of 13 residues. Between the trimmed V and J ends, which lost 5 bases and 4 bases, there was a span of 9 bases. The CDR3 DNA reads TGTGCCAGCAGTGAGACAGAGAAAAACATTCAGTACTTC. Protein sequence: CASSETEKNIQYF.

The V call is TRBV3-1 (or the pseudogene TRBV3-2), the J call TRBJ1-1; 9 nucleotides agree with TRBD1. The V segment lost 5 bases and the J segment 4 bases; nucleotides outside the gene matches: 5. The CDR3 loop spans 14 amino acids. Germline CDR1 reads LGHDT; CDR2 reads YNNKEL (reference sequence). The CDR3 DNA reads TGTGCCAGCAGCAGACAGGGGGAGGGCACTGAAGCTTTCTTT. The encoded protein is CASSRQGEGTEAFF.

This clone occurred many times. The sample carries other DNA sequences with the same CDR3. The V call is TRBV29-1, the J call TRBJ1-1; a possible D gene is TRBD1 (6 bases). Per the germline V gene, CDR1 is SQVTM and CDR2 is ANQGSEA. The CDR3 loop spans 13 amino acids. Trimming left V 3 bases short and J 0 bases short, with 8 bases between. The CDR3 reads CSVDKGVNTEAFF. For the CDR3, the DNA is TGCAGCGTTGATAAGGGGGTGAACACTGAAGCTTTCTTT.

The V and J genes are TRBV4-1 and TRBJ1-1, with D hard to call. V was pared by 6 bases and J by 4 bases, with 15 bases between. The length of the CDR3 is 14 residues. In germline, CDR1 is MGHRA, CDR2 YSYEKL. The CDR3 sequence is CASREGDRSTEAFF. Here the CDR3 DNA reads TGCGCCAGCAGGGAAGGAGATCGGTCCACTGAAGCTTTCTTT.

This chain uses TRBV5-1 with TRBJ1-4; TRBD1 agrees at 10 bases. The CDR3 covers 14 residues. CDR1 is SGHRS and CDR2 is YFSETQ in the germline V gene. V was clipped by 4 bases and J by 8 bases; unmatched bases: 5. CDR3 nucleotides: TGCGCCAGCAGCATGGGGACAGGGGAAGAAAAACTGTTTTTT. Translated: CASSMGTGEEKLFF.

V and J are TRBV30 and TRBJ2-1; 10 bases are a match to TRBD1. J gave up 9 bases and V 3 bases, and 8 bases lay outside the gene matches. Germline-derived CDR1 and CDR2 are GTSNPN and SVGIG (reference sequence). The length of the CDR3 is 14 residues. CDR3 protein: CAWSGGQGGPEQFF. DNA for the CDR3: TGTGCCTGGAGCGGAGGACAGGGGGGCCCTGAGCAGTTCTTC.

CDR3 residues: CASNEGAHQPQHF. The CDR3 nucleotides are TGTGCCAGCAACGAGGGGGCACATCAGCCCCAGCATTTT. This chain joins TRBV2 and TRBJ1-5; 7 bases map to TRBD1. V trimming: 7 bases; J trimming: 5 bases; junction bases outside the gene matches: 5. From germline, CDR1 is SNHLY and CDR2 FYNNEI. This CDR3 is 13 amino acids long.

This clone has a single count. This chain links TRBV5-1 with TRBJ2-2, with 12 bases aligning to TRBD2. This CDR3 is 17 amino acids long. After removal of 4 bases from V and 5 bases from J, the junction contained 9 bases not matched to a gene. Germline CDR1 and CDR2: SGHRS and YFSETQ. CDR3 region: CASSTRLAGEGTGELFF. The CDR3 region has the DNA TGCGCCAGCAGCACGCGACTAGCGGGAGAAGGTACCGGGGAGCTGTTTTTT.

The V call is TRBV5-8, the J call TRBJ2-1, with TRBD1 matching 8 bases. V lost 2 bases, J lost 6 bases, and 7 bases stayed unmatched. Germline lookup yields CDR1 SGHTS and CDR2 YDEGEE. The CDR3 spans 15 residues. This CDR3 is CASSFQGAKSNEQFF. CDR3 coding DNA: TGTGCCAGCAGCTTTCAGGGGGCAAAATCCAATGAGCAGTTCTTC.

This clone was found once. V gene TRBV18 combines with J gene TRBJ2-3, with TRBD2 matching 9 bases. V shed 6 bases, J shed 4 bases, and the junction held 11 bases outside the gene matches. This CDR3 is 16 amino acids long. Germline loops: CDR1 KGHSH, CDR2 LQKENI. The CDR3 reads CASSPPGSGSADTQYF. CDR3 coding DNA: TGTGCCAGCTCTCCCCCGGGTAGCGGGAGTGCAGATACGCAGTATTTT.

The chain has TRBV6-5 and TRBJ2-2; a possible D gene is TRBD2 (5 bases). This CDR3 is built from 12 residues. The germline V gene encodes CDR1 MNHEY and CDR2 SVGAGI. Trimming pared 6 bases from V and 6 bases from J, leaving 8 bases between. The CDR3 region has the DNA TGTGCCAGCAGCCGGACTCCCGGGGAGCTGTTTTTT. Translated, it gives CASSRTPGELFF.

This clone occurred once. V is TRBV28 and J is TRBJ1-2; D not certain. Trimming pared 3 bases from V and 8 bases from J, leaving 13 bases between. Per the germline V gene, CDR1 is MDHEN and CDR2 is SYDVKM. The CDR3 is 13 amino acids. CDR3 sequence (DNA): TGTGCCAGCAGTTTCGACTGGGAGTCCGGCTACACCTTC. As protein: CASSFDWESGYTF.

V and J are TRBV20-1 and TRBJ1-2; D remains ambiguous. The CDR3 extends over 14 amino acids. V was cut by 3 bases and J by 4 bases, with 15 bases left in between. The germline CDR1 and CDR2 sequences are DFQATT and SNEGSKA (reference sequence). The CDR3 protein is CSASRPGRGYGYTF. Here the CDR3 DNA reads TGCAGTGCTAGTAGGCCGGGTCGGGGCTATGGCTACACCTTC.

With regard to this clone: The same CDR3 can be traced to other DNA sequences in this sample. The chain is built from TRBV6-5 and TRBJ1-5, with D uncertain. V dropped 6 bases and J dropped 4 bases, with 7 bases sitting between them. There are 12 residues in the CDR3. The germline V gene has CDR1 MNHEY and CDR2 SVGAGI. CDR3 residues: CASRTGNQPQHF. The CDR3 DNA reads as TGTGCCAGCAGGACCGGGAATCAGCCCCAGCATTTT.

The V gene is TRBV5-8, the J gene TRBJ2-7, with TRBD1 matching over 8 bases. The CDR3 loop spans 13 amino acids. Germline V gene lookup returns CDR1 SGHTS and CDR2 YDEGEE. V trimming: 4 bases; J trimming: 3 bases; junction bases outside the gene matches: 3. The CDR3 here is CASSQDRVYEQYF. In DNA form, the CDR3 reads TGTGCCAGCAGCCAGGACAGGGTCTACGAGCAGTACTTC. Together with reference TRBV5-8 and TRBJ2-7, the CDR3 gives the full variable domain: EAGVTQSPTHLIKTRGQQATLRCSPISGHTSVYWYQQALGLGLQFLLWYDEGEERNRGNFPPRFSGRQFPNYSSELNVNALELEDSALYLCASSQDRVYEQYFGPGTRLTVT.

The V and J genes are TRBV5-5 and TRBJ1-5, with D uncertain. V was cut by 2 bases and J by 4 bases, with 13 bases left in between. CDR3 length equals 15 residues. The V gene's germline CDR1 is SGHKS and CDR2 YYEKEE (reference sequence). CDR3 residues: CASSFKGGDNQPQHF. The CDR3 DNA follows: TGTGCCAGCAGCTTCAAGGGCGGGGATAATCAGCCCCAGCATTTT.

The genes are TRBV29-1 and TRBJ1-2, with 9 nucleotides matching TRBD1. The J segment lost 11 bases and the V segment lost 4 bases, leaving 5 bases of the junction unmatched. This CDR3 has 11 amino acids. Germline V gene lookup returns CDR1 SQVTM and CDR2 ANQGSEA. CDR3 amino acids: CSVGQGEVYTF. In nucleotides, the CDR3 is TGCAGCGTTGGACAGGGGGAAGTTTACACCTTC.

The chain couples TRBV14 to TRBJ1-6; no clear D. Deletions cut 2 bases from V and 8 bases from J, with 16 bases between. There are 16 residues in the CDR3. Germline loops: CDR1 SGHDN, CDR2 FVKESK. In DNA, the CDR3 is TGTGCCAGCAGCCAAACCGGGAGCAGGTGGGATTCACCCCTCCACTTT. Translated: CASSQTGSRWDSPLHF.

This clone has just one count. The rearrangement links TRBV12-3 or TRBV12-4 to TRBJ2-7, with a tentative D call TRBD1 (5 bases). The V end was cut by 4 bases, the J end by 4 bases, with 8 bases between. The CDR3 length is 12 residues. In DNA, the CDR3 is TGTGCCAGCAGTTCCTCAGGGTACGAGCAGTACTTC. It codes for CASSSSGYEQYF.

The V and J genes are TRBV15 and TRBJ2-6, with a possible D match to TRBD1 (5 bases). The ends were cut back, 0 bases at V and 7 bases at J, with 10 bases in the middle. Germline assignment: CDR1 LNHNV and CDR2 YYDKDF (reference sequence). This CDR3 contains 15 residues. The CDR3 nucleotides read TGTGCCACCAGCAGAGATAGGGGTTCAGCCAACGTCCTGACTTTC. Encoded protein: CATSRDRGSANVLTF.

The chain couples TRBV6-5 to TRBJ2-7, with D unclear. The germline CDR1 and CDR2 sequences are MNHEY and SVGAGI. Trimming pared 7 bases from V and 0 bases from J, leaving 7 bases between. There are 12 residues in the CDR3. The CDR3 protein is CASTVSSYEQYF. The CDR3, as DNA: TGTGCCAGCACCGTGAGCTCCTACGAGCAGTACTTC.

V usage is TRBV28 and J usage is TRBJ2-1; D ambiguous. Trimming left V 3 bases short and J 5 bases short, with 8 bases between. The CDR3 is 13 residues long. Per germline, CDR1 MDHEN and CDR2 SYDVKM. CDR3 nucleotide sequence: TGTGCCAGCAGTTTCACTATTAACAATGAGCAGTTCTTC. Protein product: CASSFTINNEQFF.

The chain has TRBV9 and TRBJ1-6; D not certain. CDR3 length: 17 residues. Germline CDR1 SGDLS, CDR2 YYNGEE. The V gene lost 3 bases and the J gene lost 5 bases, with 18 bases spanning the gap. CDR3 sequence (DNA): TGTGCCAGCAGCGCCGGCGTAGGTCAGGATAATAATTCACCCCTCCACTTT. Encoded protein: CASSAGVGQDNNSPLHF.